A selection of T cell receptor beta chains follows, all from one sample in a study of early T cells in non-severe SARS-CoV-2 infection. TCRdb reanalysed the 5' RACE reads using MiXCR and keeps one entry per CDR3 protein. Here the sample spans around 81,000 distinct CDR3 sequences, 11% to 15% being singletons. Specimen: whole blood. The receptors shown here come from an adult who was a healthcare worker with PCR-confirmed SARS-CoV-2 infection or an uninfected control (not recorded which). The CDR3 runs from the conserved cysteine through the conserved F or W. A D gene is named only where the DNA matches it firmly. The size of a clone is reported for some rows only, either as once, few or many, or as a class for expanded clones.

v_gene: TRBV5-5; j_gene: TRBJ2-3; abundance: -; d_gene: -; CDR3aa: CASSLGGHRTDTQYF; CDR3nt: TGTGCCAGCAGCTTGGGAGGACACCGCACAGATACGCAGTATTTT
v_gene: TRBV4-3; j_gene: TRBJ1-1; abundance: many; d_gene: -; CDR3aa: CASSQEWVLNTEAFF; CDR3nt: TGCGCCAGCAGCCAAGAATGGGTTCTTAACACTGAAGCTTTCTTT
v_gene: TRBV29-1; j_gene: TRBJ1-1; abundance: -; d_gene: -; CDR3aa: CSVEESGTEAFF; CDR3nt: TGCAGCGTTGAAGAATCGGGTACTGAAGCTTTCTTT
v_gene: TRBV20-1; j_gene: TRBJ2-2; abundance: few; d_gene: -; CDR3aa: CSASPKEVGNTGELFF; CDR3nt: TGCAGTGCTAGTCCGAAGGAGGTTGGGAACACCGGGGAGCTGTTTTTT
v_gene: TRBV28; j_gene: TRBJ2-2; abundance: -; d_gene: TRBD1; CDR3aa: CASSFLTGNAELFF; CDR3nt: TGTGCCAGCAGTTTCCTGACAGGGAACGCGGAGCTGTTTTTT
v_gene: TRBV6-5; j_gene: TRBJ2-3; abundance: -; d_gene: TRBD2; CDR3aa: CASSYGIAGGSDTQYF; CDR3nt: TGTGCCAGCAGTTACGGGATAGCGGGGGGGTCGGATACGCAGTATTTT
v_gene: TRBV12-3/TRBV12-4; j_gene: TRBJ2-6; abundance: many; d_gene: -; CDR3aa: CASRGGISGANVLTF; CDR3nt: TGTGCCAGCAGAGGGGGGATCTCTGGGGCCAACGTCCTGACTTTC
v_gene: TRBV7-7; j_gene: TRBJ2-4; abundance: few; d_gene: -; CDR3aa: CASSSPVYGGPGNRGAKNIQYF; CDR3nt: TGTGCCAGCAGCTCGCCGGTTTATGGGGGCCCAGGAAATCGAGGAGCCAAAAACATTCAGTACTTC
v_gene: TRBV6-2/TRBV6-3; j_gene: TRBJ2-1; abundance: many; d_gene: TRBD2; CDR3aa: CASSYLAGGGQFF; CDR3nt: TGTGCCAGCAGTTATTTAGCGGGAGGTGGGCAGTTCTTC
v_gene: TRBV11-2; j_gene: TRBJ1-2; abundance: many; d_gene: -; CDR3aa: CASSLESLGSGYTF; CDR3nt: TGTGCCAGCAGCCTCGAATCGCTTGGGTCGGGCTACACCTTC
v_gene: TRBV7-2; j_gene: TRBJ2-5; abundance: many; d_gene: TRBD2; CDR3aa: CASSLGAGRIQETQYF; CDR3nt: TGTGCCAGCAGCTTAGGAGCGGGGCGCATCCAAGAGACCCAGTACTTC
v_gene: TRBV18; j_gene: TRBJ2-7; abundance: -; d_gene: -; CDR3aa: CASSPIRTALDYEQYF; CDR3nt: TGTGCCAGCTCACCCATAAGGACAGCTCTGGACTACGAGCAGTACTTC
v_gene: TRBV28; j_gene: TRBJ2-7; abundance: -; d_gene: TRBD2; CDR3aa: CASSKAGVPYEQYF; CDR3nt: TGTGCCAGCAGTAAAGCGGGGGTGCCCTACGAGCAGTACTTC
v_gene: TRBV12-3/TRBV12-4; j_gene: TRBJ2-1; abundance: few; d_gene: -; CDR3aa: CASSLRGAYNEQFF; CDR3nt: TGTGCCAGCTCCCTTCGGGGAGCCTACAATGAGCAGTTCTTC
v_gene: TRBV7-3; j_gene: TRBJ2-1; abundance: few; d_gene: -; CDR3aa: CASSLSGPNNEQFF; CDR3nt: TGTGCCAGCAGCTTAAGTGGACCGAACAATGAGCAGTTCTTC
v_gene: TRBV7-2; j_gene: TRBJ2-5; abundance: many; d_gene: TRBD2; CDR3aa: CASSFSGGQETQYF; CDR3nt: TGTGCCAGCAGCTTTAGCGGGGGGCAAGAGACCCAGTACTTC
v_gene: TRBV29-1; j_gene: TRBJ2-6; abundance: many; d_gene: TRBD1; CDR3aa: CSAYVQGNGANVLTF; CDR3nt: TGCAGCGCCTACGTACAGGGGAATGGGGCCAACGTCCTGACTTTC
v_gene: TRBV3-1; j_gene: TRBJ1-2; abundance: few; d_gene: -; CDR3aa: CASSQGDQLANYGYTF; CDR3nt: TGTGCCAGCAGCCAAGGGGATCAGCTTGCTAACTATGGCTACACCTTC
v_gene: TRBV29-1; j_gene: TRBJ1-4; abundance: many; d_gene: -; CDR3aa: CSVEFKPGSKLFF; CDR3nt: TGCAGCGTTGAATTTAAGCCTGGATCAAAACTGTTTTTT
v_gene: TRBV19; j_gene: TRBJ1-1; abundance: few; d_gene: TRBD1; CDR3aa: CASSNNRGSTEAFF; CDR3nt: TGTGCCAGTAGCAACAACAGGGGATCCACTGAAGCTTTCTTT
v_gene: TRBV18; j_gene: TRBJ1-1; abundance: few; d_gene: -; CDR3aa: CASSPGFGTEAFF; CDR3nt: TGTGCCAGCTCACCAGGGTTTGGTACTGAAGCTTTCTTT
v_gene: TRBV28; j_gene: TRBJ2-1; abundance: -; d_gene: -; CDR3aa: CASSLSGDEQFF; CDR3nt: TGTGCCAGCAGTTTGTCAGGGGATGAGCAGTTCTTC
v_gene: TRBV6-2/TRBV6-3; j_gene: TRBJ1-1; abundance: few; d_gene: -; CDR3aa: CASSMDSHTEAFF; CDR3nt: TGTGCCAGCTCGATGGACAGCCACACTGAAGCTTTCTTT
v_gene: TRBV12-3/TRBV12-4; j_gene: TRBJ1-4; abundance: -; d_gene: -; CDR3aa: CASSISGAVGEKLLF; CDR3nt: TGTGCCAGCAGTATATCAGGGGCAGTTGGTGAAAAACTGCTTTTT
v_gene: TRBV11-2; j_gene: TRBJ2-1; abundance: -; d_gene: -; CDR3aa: CASSSKNADNEQFF; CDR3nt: TGTGCCAGCAGCTCTAAGAATGCTGACAATGAGCAGTTCTTC
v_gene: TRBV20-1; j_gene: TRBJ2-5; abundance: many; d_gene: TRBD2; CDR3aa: CSARGGGNQETQYF; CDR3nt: TGCAGTGCTAGAGGGGGGGGTAACCAAGAGACCCAGTACTTC
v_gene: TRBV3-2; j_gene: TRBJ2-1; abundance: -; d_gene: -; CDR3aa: CASSQDYPSGGAWNEQFF; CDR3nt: TGTGCCAGCAGCCAAGATTACCCTAGCGGGGGGGCCTGGAATGAGCAGTTCTTC
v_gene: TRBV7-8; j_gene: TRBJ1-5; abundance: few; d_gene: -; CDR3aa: CASSPWSGDGGPPQHF; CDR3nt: TGTGCCAGCAGCCCTTGGAGCGGGGATGGTGGTCCGCCCCAGCATTTT
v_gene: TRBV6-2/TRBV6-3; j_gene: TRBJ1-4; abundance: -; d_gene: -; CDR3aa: CASSYRGNGEKLFF; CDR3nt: TGTGCCAGCAGTTACCGGGGCAATGGTGAAAAACTGTTTTTT
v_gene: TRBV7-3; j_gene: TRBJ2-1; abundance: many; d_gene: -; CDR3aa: CASSFSQSYNEQFF; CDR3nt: TGTGCCAGCAGCTTCTCACAGTCCTACAATGAGCAGTTCTTC
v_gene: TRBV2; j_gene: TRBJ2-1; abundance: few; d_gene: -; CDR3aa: CASSEETGLSGEQFF; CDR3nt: TGTGCCAGCAGTGAGGAGACCGGGCTAAGTGGTGAGCAGTTCTTC